A selection of T cell receptor beta chains follows, all from one sample in a study of identical twins. MiXCR, applied by TCRdb to the 5' RACE reads, yields one record per CDR3 protein. The top ten hold about an eighth of the sample, which has hundreds of thousands of distinct CDR3 sequences, over 15% seen once. The same data also went into a second study, on T cells expressing NK-cell markers.

Sequencing was done on a sample of PBMCs. The source is a woman aged 18-29 years in good health. Both conserved end residues are part of each CDR3. A D gene is named only where the DNA matches it firmly. Clone size appears in some rows only: once, few, many, or a class for an expanded clone.

D gene: TRBD1; J gene: TRBJ2-5; V gene: TRBV12-5; clone size: NA; CDR3 DNA: TGTGCTAGTGGTCCAGGACAGGGGAGGCAAGAGACCCAGTACTTC; CDR3 protein: CASGPGQGRQETQYF
D gene: TRBD2; J gene: TRBJ2-3; V gene: TRBV9; clone size: NA; CDR3 DNA: TGTGCCAGCAGTGTCTCGGCTAGCGGGAACACAGATACGCAGTATTTT; CDR3 protein: CASSVSASGNTDTQYF
D gene: TRBD2; J gene: TRBJ2-3; V gene: TRBV18; clone size: NA; CDR3 DNA: TGTGCCAGCTCACCACCGACCGTGGCGGGAGGCACAGATACGCAGTATTTT; CDR3 protein: CASSPPTVAGGTDTQYF
D gene: NA; J gene: TRBJ1-6; V gene: TRBV20-1; clone size: NA; CDR3 DNA: TGCAGTGCTAGAGAGCCAGGGCAGGGAAATTCACCCCTCCACTTT; CDR3 protein: CSAREPGQGNSPLHF
D gene: NA; J gene: TRBJ2-3; V gene: TRBV10-1; clone size: few; CDR3 DNA: TGCGCCAGCAGCGCGGGAAAGGCTAGTTGGCTCGATACGCAGTATTTT; CDR3 protein: CASSAGKASWLDTQYF
D gene: TRBD1; J gene: TRBJ2-1; V gene: TRBV6-2/TRBV6-3; clone size: few; CDR3 DNA: TGTGCCAGCAGCCCCGGGACAGGACGTGAGCAGTTCTTC; CDR3 protein: CASSPGTGREQFF
D gene: NA; J gene: TRBJ2-3; V gene: TRBV12-3/TRBV12-4; clone size: few; CDR3 DNA: TGTGCCAGCAGTTCTGGGACACCTAGCACAGATACGCAGTATTTT; CDR3 protein: CASSSGTPSTDTQYF
D gene: TRBD1; J gene: TRBJ2-1; V gene: TRBV14; clone size: few; CDR3 DNA: TGTGCCAGCAGCCAAGGAGACAGGGTACAATCTGAGCAGTTCTTC; CDR3 protein: CASSQGDRVQSEQFF
D gene: NA; J gene: TRBJ2-1; V gene: TRBV7-2; clone size: NA; CDR3 DNA: TGTGCCAGCAGCTTAGTGTCGCGAAGCTCCTACAATGAGCAGTTCTTC; CDR3 protein: CASSLVSRSSYNEQFF
D gene: TRBD2; J gene: TRBJ2-5; V gene: TRBV4-2; clone size: few; CDR3 DNA: TGTGCCAGCAGCCAAGTCTCAAGCGGGGAAGAGACCCAGTACTTC; CDR3 protein: CASSQVSSGEETQYF
D gene: TRBD1; J gene: TRBJ2-2; V gene: TRBV10-3; clone size: NA; CDR3 DNA: TGTGCCTTCGGGACAGAGAACACCGGGGAGCTGTTTTTT; CDR3 protein: CAFGTENTGELFF
D gene: TRBD2; J gene: TRBJ2-7; V gene: TRBV6-1; clone size: NA; CDR3 DNA: TGTGCCAGTGCCCCGGGACTAGGAGGGTACGAGCAGTACTTC; CDR3 protein: CASAPGLGGYEQYF
D gene: TRBD2; J gene: TRBJ2-5; V gene: TRBV10-3; clone size: few; CDR3 DNA: TGTGCCATCAGTGAACCTAGCGGGGGGCTACAAGAGACCCAGTACTTC; CDR3 protein: CAISEPSGGLQETQYF
D gene: NA; J gene: TRBJ2-7; V gene: TRBV4-2; clone size: many; CDR3 DNA: TGTGCCAGCAGCCAAGATCAGGGTTACGAGCAGTACTTC; CDR3 protein: CASSQDQGYEQYF
D gene: NA; J gene: TRBJ2-7; V gene: TRBV12-3/TRBV12-4; clone size: NA; CDR3 DNA: TGTGCCAGCAGAGCCAGCACCACCCTCCGCTACGAGCAGTACTTC; CDR3 protein: CASRASTTLRYEQYF
D gene: TRBD2; J gene: TRBJ2-3; V gene: TRBV6-2/TRBV6-3; clone size: few; CDR3 DNA: TGTGCCAGCCAGGAACTAGCGAGCACAGATACGCAGTATTTT; CDR3 protein: CASQELASTDTQYF
D gene: NA; J gene: TRBJ2-6; V gene: TRBV4-2; clone size: NA; CDR3 DNA: TGTGCCAGCAGCCAAGATCGGTCGGGGAGGGCCAACGTCCTGACTTTC; CDR3 protein: CASSQDRSGRANVLTF
D gene: NA; J gene: TRBJ1-4; V gene: TRBV7-9; clone size: few; CDR3 DNA: TGTGCCAGCAGCTTAGCGAGATTCGGACTGTTTTTT; CDR3 protein: CASSLARFGLFF
D gene: TRBD1; J gene: TRBJ2-7; V gene: TRBV7-2; clone size: NA; CDR3 DNA: TGTGCCAGCAGCTCCCGAGGGGGACAGGGCCACGAGCAGTACTTC; CDR3 protein: CASSSRGGQGHEQYF
D gene: NA; J gene: TRBJ1-1; V gene: TRBV5-1; clone size: few; CDR3 DNA: TGCGCCAGCAGCTTGGCGGACGGCACTGAAGCTTTCTTT; CDR3 protein: CASSLADGTEAFF
D gene: NA; J gene: TRBJ1-2; V gene: TRBV6-1; clone size: few; CDR3 DNA: TGTGCCAGCACCATTAGGCTGGGGGCCTATGGCTACACCTTC; CDR3 protein: CASTIRLGAYGYTF
D gene: NA; J gene: TRBJ1-4; V gene: TRBV12-3/TRBV12-4; clone size: NA; CDR3 DNA: TGTGCCAGCAGTTCTTGGGAAAAACTGTTTTTT; CDR3 protein: CASSSWEKLFF
D gene: NA; J gene: TRBJ2-7; V gene: TRBV6-2/TRBV6-3; clone size: NA; CDR3 DNA: TGTGCCAGCAGCCTCAAACAGCATTCCTACGAGCAGTACTTC; CDR3 protein: CASSLKQHSYEQYF
D gene: TRBD1; J gene: TRBJ1-1; V gene: TRBV20-1; clone size: NA; CDR3 DNA: TGCAGTGTCCCGACAGGGGGTCTCACTGAAGCTTTCTTT; CDR3 protein: CSVPTGGLTEAFF
D gene: TRBD2; J gene: TRBJ2-3; V gene: TRBV5-1; clone size: NA; CDR3 DNA: TGCGCCAGCAGCTTCCAACGGGGGGGCCGAACAGATACGCAGTATTTT; CDR3 protein: CASSFQRGGRTDTQYF
D gene: NA; J gene: TRBJ2-2; V gene: TRBV10-3; clone size: NA; CDR3 DNA: TGTGCCATCACGGAACAACCGAACACCGGGGAGCTGTTTTTT; CDR3 protein: CAITEQPNTGELFF
D gene: TRBD2; J gene: TRBJ2-5; V gene: TRBV12-3/TRBV12-4; clone size: NA; CDR3 DNA: TGTGCCAGCAGTATGCCGGGACTAAGATTGGAAGAGACCCAGTACTTC; CDR3 protein: CASSMPGLRLEETQYF
D gene: NA; J gene: TRBJ2-1; V gene: TRBV6-2/TRBV6-3; clone size: NA; CDR3 DNA: TGTGCCAGCAGACGCCTAGTGGGCTTTTACAATGAGCAGTTCTTC; CDR3 protein: CASRRLVGFYNEQFF
D gene: TRBD1; J gene: TRBJ2-1; V gene: TRBV13; clone size: few; CDR3 DNA: TGTGCCAGCAGCCATGGGACAGTAATCAATGAGCAGTTCTTC; CDR3 protein: CASSHGTVINEQFF
D gene: NA; J gene: TRBJ1-2; V gene: TRBV12-3/TRBV12-4; clone size: few; CDR3 DNA: TGTGCCAGCAGTTCCGGGGTTTACTATGGCTACACCTTC; CDR3 protein: CASSSGVYYGYTF
D gene: TRBD2; J gene: TRBJ2-1; V gene: TRBV20-1; clone size: NA; CDR3 DNA: TGCAGTGCTAGCAGGACTAGCGGGCTTTTCGATGAGCAGTTCTTC; CDR3 protein: CSASRTSGLFDEQFF
D gene: TRBD2; J gene: TRBJ2-3; V gene: TRBV5-1; clone size: few; CDR3 DNA: TGCGCCAGCAGCTCTAGCGGGAGTGGGACAGATACGCAGTATTTT; CDR3 protein: CASSSSGSGTDTQYF
D gene: NA; J gene: TRBJ2-5; V gene: TRBV3-1; clone size: few; CDR3 DNA: TGTGCCAGCAGCCAAGAGGGGGCATTAGAGACCCAGTACTTC; CDR3 protein: CASSQEGALETQYF
D gene: TRBD1; J gene: TRBJ1-5; V gene: TRBV6-1; clone size: NA; CDR3 DNA: TGTGCCAGCAGCCGGGACAGGGGGCAGAGTCAGCCCCAGCATTTT; CDR3 protein: CASSRDRGQSQPQHF
D gene: NA; J gene: TRBJ2-1; V gene: TRBV12-3/TRBV12-4; clone size: few; CDR3 DNA: TGTGCCAGCAGTTTATGGGAGTCTGACAATGAGCAGTTCTTC; CDR3 protein: CASSLWESDNEQFF
D gene: TRBD1; J gene: TRBJ1-1; V gene: TRBV5-6; clone size: many; CDR3 DNA: TGTGCCAGCAGCTTGGTGCCGACAGGGGGTGAAGCTTTCTTT; CDR3 protein: CASSLVPTGGEAFF
D gene: NA; J gene: TRBJ1-5; V gene: TRBV7-9; clone size: few; CDR3 DNA: TGTGCCAGCAGCCGAGGAAGGGAGGGGGAACAGCCCCAGCATTTT; CDR3 protein: CASSRGREGEQPQHF
D gene: NA; J gene: TRBJ2-6; V gene: TRBV11-2; clone size: few; CDR3 DNA: TGTGCCAGCAGCTTGGGGGCGGACTCTGGGGCCAACGTCCTGACTTTC; CDR3 protein: CASSLGADSGANVLTF
D gene: NA; J gene: TRBJ2-7; V gene: TRBV7-8; clone size: NA; CDR3 DNA: TGTGCCAGCAGCTTAGGCCAAGCGGCGCGCTACGAGCAGTACTTC; CDR3 protein: CASSLGQAARYEQYF
D gene: TRBD1; J gene: TRBJ2-1; V gene: TRBV5-1; clone size: NA; CDR3 DNA: TGCGCCAGCAGCGACAGGGGCCCCTCCTACAATGAGCAGTTCTTC; CDR3 protein: CASSDRGPSYNEQFF
D gene: TRBD1; J gene: TRBJ2-7; V gene: TRBV12-3/TRBV12-4; clone size: few; CDR3 DNA: TGTGCCAGCAGTTTACTCGGGACAGGGACGTACGAGCAGTACTTC; CDR3 protein: CASSLLGTGTYEQYF
D gene: NA; J gene: TRBJ1-5; V gene: TRBV7-9; clone size: NA; CDR3 DNA: TGTGCCAGCAGCGCTGAAGGGAGGGCGTGGAGCAATCAGCCCCAGCATTTT; CDR3 protein: CASSAEGRAWSNQPQHF
D gene: NA; J gene: TRBJ1-2; V gene: TRBV24-1; clone size: few; CDR3 DNA: TGTGCCACCAGCGCTGGGCCCGATTATGGCTACACCTTC; CDR3 protein: CATSAGPDYGYTF
D gene: NA; J gene: TRBJ2-5; V gene: TRBV5-1; clone size: few; CDR3 DNA: TGCGCCAGCAGCCTAGGGATGGGAGAGACCCAGTACTTC; CDR3 protein: CASSLGMGETQYF
D gene: TRBD2; J gene: TRBJ2-1; V gene: TRBV12-3/TRBV12-4; clone size: few; CDR3 DNA: TGTGCCAGCATTGGGACTAGCGGGAACAATGAGCAGTTCTTC; CDR3 protein: CASIGTSGNNEQFF
D gene: NA; J gene: TRBJ1-1; V gene: TRBV10-2; clone size: NA; CDR3 DNA: TGCGCCAGCAGTGAGTCACAGACGAACACTGAAGCTTTCTTT; CDR3 protein: CASSESQTNTEAFF
D gene: NA; J gene: TRBJ2-1; V gene: TRBV15; clone size: few; CDR3 DNA: TGTGCCACCAGCAGCCAGGGGAGCGGGCAGTTCTTC; CDR3 protein: CATSSQGSGQFF
D gene: NA; J gene: TRBJ2-5; V gene: TRBV27; clone size: NA; CDR3 DNA: TGTGCCAGCAGAACCTCAGGCGGGGCGAGCGAGACCCAGTACTTC; CDR3 protein: CASRTSGGASETQYF
D gene: NA; J gene: TRBJ1-5; V gene: TRBV30; clone size: NA; CDR3 DNA: TGTGCCTGGAATTACGGTAGCAATCAGCCCCAGCATTTT; CDR3 protein: CAWNYGSNQPQHF
D gene: NA; J gene: TRBJ2-7; V gene: TRBV6-2/TRBV6-3; clone size: NA; CDR3 DNA: TGTGCCAGCAAGAAGGGGTCCACCTACGAGCAGTACTTC; CDR3 protein: CASKKGSTYEQYF
D gene: TRBD1; J gene: TRBJ1-5; V gene: TRBV12-3/TRBV12-4; clone size: many; CDR3 DNA: TGTGCCAGCAGTTCCCAGGGGGGTCAGCCCCAGCATTTT; CDR3 protein: CASSSQGGQPQHF
D gene: TRBD2; J gene: TRBJ2-1; V gene: TRBV20-1; clone size: few; CDR3 DNA: TGCAGTGCTAGGGTTAGCGGGGCCTACAATGAGCAGTTCTTC; CDR3 protein: CSARVSGAYNEQFF